This entry is about one T cell receptor beta chain. The CDR3 is made up of 13 amino acids. CDR1 SNHLY and CDR2 FYNNEI come from the germline V gene. Unmatched junction bases numbered 2, after V lost 5 bases and J lost 2 bases. The sample is drawn from a study of blood T cell repertoires in COVID-19. For the study at large: From the United States, Italy and Spain came samples of acute and convalescent COVID-19. PBMCs, B-cell-depleted T cells, or T cells provided the cDNA or gDNA that made up the material.

Assay used: immunoSEQ multiplex PCR; TCRdb lists only in-frame clones, some missing. The sample has 200,000 to 250,000 clones, roughly nine tenths seen once. The material sequenced was peripheral blood. The receptor's source is a man in his sixties who had recovered from COVID-19. V is TRBV2 and J is TRBJ2-5; 7 bases line up with TRBD1. This CDR3 reads CASSWTGQETQYF. In DNA, the CDR3 is TGTGCCAGCAGTTGGACAGGACAAGAGACCCAGTACTTC.